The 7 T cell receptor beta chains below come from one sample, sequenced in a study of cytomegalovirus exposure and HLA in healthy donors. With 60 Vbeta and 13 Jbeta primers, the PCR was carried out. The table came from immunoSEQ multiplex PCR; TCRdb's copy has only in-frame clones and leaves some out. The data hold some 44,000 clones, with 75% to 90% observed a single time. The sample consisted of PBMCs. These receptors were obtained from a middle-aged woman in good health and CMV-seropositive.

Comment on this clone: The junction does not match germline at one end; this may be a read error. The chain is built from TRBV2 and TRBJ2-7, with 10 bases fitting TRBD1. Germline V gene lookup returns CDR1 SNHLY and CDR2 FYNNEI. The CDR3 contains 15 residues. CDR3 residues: CASSDRDRGIYGQYF. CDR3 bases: TGTGCCAGCAGTGATAGGGACAGGGGAATTTACGGGCAGTACTTC.

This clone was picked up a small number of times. The CDR3 coding sequence is TGTGCCAGCCTACCTGTGGCGGGAGCGAACTATGGCTACACCTTC. Protein sequence: CASLPVAGANYGYTF. V is TRBV7-5 and J is TRBJ1-2. TRBV7-5 is termed a pseudogene. The CDR3 covers 15 residues.

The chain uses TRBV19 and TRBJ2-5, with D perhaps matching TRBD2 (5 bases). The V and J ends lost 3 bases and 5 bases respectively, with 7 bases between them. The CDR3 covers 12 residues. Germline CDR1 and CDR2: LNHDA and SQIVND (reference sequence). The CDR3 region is CASSITGETQYF. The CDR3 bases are TGTGCCAGTAGTATCACGGGGGAGACCCAGTACTTC. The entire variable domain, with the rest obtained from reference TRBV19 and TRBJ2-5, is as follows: DGGITQSPKYLFRKEGQNVTLSCEQNLNHDAMYWYRQDPGQGLRLIYYSQIVNDFQKGDIAEGYSVSREKKESFPLTVTSAQKNPTAFYLCASSITGETQYFGPGTRLLVL.

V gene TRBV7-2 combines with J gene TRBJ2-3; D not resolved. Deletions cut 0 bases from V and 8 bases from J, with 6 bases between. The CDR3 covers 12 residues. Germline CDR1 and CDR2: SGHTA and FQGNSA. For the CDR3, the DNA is TGTGCCAGCAGCTTAGCCCTAGTTACGCAGTATTTT. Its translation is CASSLALVTQYF.

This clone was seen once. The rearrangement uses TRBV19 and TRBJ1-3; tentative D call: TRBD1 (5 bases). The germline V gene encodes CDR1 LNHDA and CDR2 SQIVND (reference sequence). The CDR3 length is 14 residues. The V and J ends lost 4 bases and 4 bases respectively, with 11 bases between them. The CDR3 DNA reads TGTGCCAGTAGTACGCGCGGGACGGGAAACACCATATATTTT. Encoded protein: CASSTRGTGNTIYF.

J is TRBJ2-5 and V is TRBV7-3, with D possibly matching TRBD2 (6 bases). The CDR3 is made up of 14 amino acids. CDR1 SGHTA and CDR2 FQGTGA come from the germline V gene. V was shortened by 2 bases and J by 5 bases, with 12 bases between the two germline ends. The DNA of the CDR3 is TGTGCCAGCAGCTTAGGGTCTAGCGATGAGACCCAGTACTTC. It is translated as CASSLGSSDETQYF.

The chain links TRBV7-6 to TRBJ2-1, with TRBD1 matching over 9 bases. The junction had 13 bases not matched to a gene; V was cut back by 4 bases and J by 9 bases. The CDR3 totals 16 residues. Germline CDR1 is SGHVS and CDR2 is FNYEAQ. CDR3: CASSSMAGQGFFEQFF. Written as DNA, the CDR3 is TGTGCCAGCAGCTCCATGGCCGGACAGGGGTTTTTTGAGCAGTTCTTC.